The 19 T cell receptor beta chains below all came from one sample that was sequenced in a study of shared clonotypes between healthy human individuals. The naive CD8 population came from CD45RO-negative cells selected for CCR7, without terminally differentiated effector memory CD45RA+ cells. Only in-frame clones appear in the TCRdb table, and some are missing; sequencing was by immunoSEQ multiplex PCR. This sample has around 620,000 clones; roughly 95% occur once, and the top ten carry about 0.11%. The sample was naive CD8+ T cells sorted from blood. The receptors derive from a woman in her 30s in good health.

The chain links TRBV10-1 to TRBJ2-1; D is unresolved. The CDR3 has 16 residues. V lost 0 bases and J 6 bases, leaving 15 bases between the germline ends. Germline V gene sequence: CDR1 WNHNN, CDR2 SYGVQD (reference sequence). In DNA, the CDR3 is TGCGCCAGCAGTGAGTCGAAAAGTCCAACGGGCAATGAGCAGTTCTTC. It codes for CASSESKSPTGNEQFF.

The chain couples TRBV28 to TRBJ1-5; a possible D gene is TRBD1 (5 bases). The CDR3 is made up of 16 amino acids. Germline CDR1 reads MDHEN; CDR2 reads SYDVKM. Trimming removed 3 bases from V and 0 bases from J, with 12 bases in between. This CDR3 is CASSFPREYSNQPQHF. The CDR3 nucleotides read TGTGCCAGCAGTTTCCCCAGGGAGTATAGCAATCAGCCCCAGCATTTT.

This clone appeared a single time. The chain uses TRBV7-8 and TRBJ2-7; D is unresolved. The CDR3 covers 13 residues. V was shortened by 5 bases and J by 1 base, with 9 bases between the two germline ends. CDR1 and CDR2 (germline): SGHVS, FQNEAQ. This chain's CDR3 is CASSPPTSYEQYF. The CDR3 nucleotides are TGTGCCAGCAGCCCCCCAACATCCTACGAGCAGTACTTC.

V is TRBV9 and J is TRBJ2-1, with 8 nucleotides matching TRBD2. J was trimmed by 5 bases and V by 1 base; bases with no gene match: 14. The CDR3 contains 18 residues. Germline CDR1 and CDR2: SGDLS and YYNGEE. Written as DNA, the CDR3 is TGTGCCAGCAGCGTACCCCCGGGAGCGGGAGATCGCGACAATGAGCAGTTCTTC. It codes for CASSVPPGAGDRDNEQFF.

The V gene is TRBV19, the J gene TRBJ2-5; 9 bases align to TRBD2. V dropped 2 bases and J dropped 5; count of bases not matched to a gene: 9. This CDR3 comprises 16 residues. Germline lookup yields CDR1 LNHDA and CDR2 SQIVND (reference sequence). In nucleotides, the CDR3 is TGTGCCAGTAGTATAAAGTCGGGCGGGAGGGATGAGACCCAGTACTTC. As protein: CASSIKSGGRDETQYF.

The CDR3 region has the DNA TGTGCCAGCAGTTTATTTGGGGACAGGGGGCATGGCAATCAGCCCCAGCATTTT. Amino acids: CASSLFGDRGHGNQPQHF. The chain carries TRBV28 and TRBJ1-5, with 12 bases aligning to TRBD1. Germline trimming cut 1 base from V and 2 bases from J; bases unmatched to any gene: 6. The V gene's germline CDR1 is MDHEN and CDR2 SYDVKM. The CDR3 loop spans 18 amino acids.

J is TRBJ1-5 and V is TRBV19; D might be TRBD1 (5 bases). Between the trimmed V and J ends, which lost 3 bases and 4 bases, there was a span of 16 bases. The CDR3 is 16 residues long. The germline CDR1 and CDR2 sequences are LNHDA and SQIVND (reference sequence). The chain's CDR3 is CASSMGLGAINQPQHF. CDR3 DNA: TGTGCCAGTAGTATGGGGCTTGGAGCCATAAATCAGCCCCAGCATTTT.

About this clone: Other DNA sequences from this sample encode an identical CDR3 as well. This chain connects TRBV11-2 to TRBJ2-7, with D unresolved. V was shortened by 1 base and J by 6 bases, with 4 bases between the two germline ends. CDR3 size: 11 residues. Germline-derived CDR1 and CDR2 are SGHAT and FQNNGV. The CDR3 spells CASSLGSEQYF. The CDR3 DNA follows: TGTGCCAGCAGCTTAGGCTCCGAGCAGTACTTC.

The rearrangement links TRBV6-6 to TRBJ1-1; 8 bases match TRBD1. Germline CDR1 reads MNHNY; CDR2 reads SVGAGI (reference sequence). Trimming removed 8 bases from V and 0 bases from J; junction bases left unmatched: 5. The CDR3 is 14 amino acids. CDR3 in amino acids: CASGQGTVNTEAFF. CDR3 nucleotides: TGTGCCAGCGGACAGGGTACCGTGAACACTGAAGCTTTCTTT.

This clone was detected once. This rearrangement joins TRBV6-5 to TRBJ1-2, with unresolved D. Per germline, CDR1 MNHEY and CDR2 SVGAGI. V was pared by 2 bases and J by 3 bases, with 7 bases between. The CDR3 has 13 residues. The CDR3 loop is CASSYDGDYGYTF. The CDR3 DNA is TGTGCCAGCAGTTACGACGGGGACTATGGCTACACCTTC.

The CDR3 reads CASSQVLPGTEYGYTF. CDR3 DNA: TGCGCCAGCAGCCAAGTCTTACCCGGGACTGAATATGGCTACACCTTC. J is TRBJ1-2 and V is TRBV4-1; a possible D gene is TRBD1 (5 bases). V dropped 1 base and J dropped 5 bases, with 17 bases sitting between them. The CDR3 totals 16 residues. CDR1 is MGHRA, CDR2 YSYEKL, per germline.

The rearrangement links TRBV19 to TRBJ2-7; 7 bases agree with TRBD1. V lost 7 bases to trimming and J lost 4 bases; unmatched junction nucleotides: 16. Germline V gene sequence: CDR1 LNHDA, CDR2 SQIVND (reference sequence). There are 16 residues in the CDR3. The CDR3 here is CASTPGHPSGGYEQYF. The CDR3 bases are TGTGCCAGTACCCCTGGACACCCATCAGGGGGTTACGAGCAGTACTTC.

The J gene is TRBJ2-7, the V gene TRBV27; possibly TRBD2 for D (5 bases). This CDR3 is 16 amino acids long. Germline-derived CDR1 and CDR2 are MNHEY and SMNVEV (reference sequence). V was pared by 4 bases and J by 2 bases, with 18 bases between. The CDR3 sequence is CASSYSILGSPYEQYF. The DNA for the CDR3 is TGTGCCAGCAGTTACTCTATTTTGGGGAGCCCCTACGAGCAGTACTTC.

This chain links TRBV27 with TRBJ1-2; 8 bases agree with TRBD1. Germline CDR1 MNHEY, CDR2 SMNVEV (reference sequence). The V segment lost 6 bases and the J segment 10 bases; nucleotides outside the gene matches: 10. The CDR3 is made up of 13 amino acids. CDR3 sequence: CASRMGQARDYTF. The CDR3 bases are TGTGCCAGCAGGATGGGACAGGCACGGGACTACACCTTC.

The genes are TRBV28 and TRBJ2-2, with 10 bases lining up with TRBD1. V trimming: 6 bases; J trimming: 4 bases; junction bases outside the gene matches: 8. The length of the CDR3 is 16 residues. CDR1 and CDR2 from the germline V gene are MDHEN and SYDVKM. CDR3 loop: CASSSTGGKSTGELFF. The CDR3 region has the DNA TGTGCCAGCAGCTCGACAGGGGGCAAGAGCACCGGGGAGCTGTTTTTT.

J is TRBJ2-2 and V is TRBV7-7; maybe TRBD1 (5 bases). The CDR3 spans 17 residues. Trimming cost V 2 bases and J 4 bases, with 17 bases left between them. Germline CDR1 is SSHAT and CDR2 is FNYEAQ (reference sequence). The CDR3 DNA is TGTGCCAGCAGCTTATCGCAGGGCATGGTCGGCACCGGGGAGCTGTTTTTT. This translates into CASSLSQGMVGTGELFF.

V is TRBV5-6 and J is TRBJ2-1, with D perhaps matching TRBD1 (6 bases). V lost 4 bases and J lost 11, with 10 bases in between. CDR3 length: 11 residues. Germline V gene data show CDR1 as SGHDT and CDR2 as YYEEEE. The CDR3: CASSVQGKQFF. The CDR3 nucleotides read TGTGCCAGCAGCGTACAGGGTAAGCAGTTCTTC.

The V and J genes are TRBV14 and TRBJ2-1; the D gene is possibly TRBD2 (6 bases). The germline V gene encodes CDR1 SGHDN and CDR2 FVKESK. The CDR3 spans 16 residues. V was trimmed by 1 base and J by 7 bases, leaving 17 bases between them. Here the CDR3 reads CASSQGLEGLGNEQFF. The CDR3 DNA reads TGTGCCAGCAGCCAAGGTCTGGAGGGTCTTGGGAATGAGCAGTTCTTC.

The chain recombines TRBV2 with TRBJ2-5, with 9 bases lining up with TRBD1. This CDR3 is 15 amino acids long. Germline assignment: CDR1 SNHLY and CDR2 FYNNEI. The V segment lost 7 bases and the J segment 5 bases; nucleotides outside the gene matches: 11. CDR3 sequence reads: CASIDAYRGLETQYF. CDR3 coding DNA: TGTGCCAGCATCGACGCTTACAGGGGGCTTGAGACCCAGTACTTC.